This T cell receptor (beta chain) is from a study of blood T cell repertoires in COVID-19. Whole-study context: COVID-19 samples collected from the United States, Italy and Spain covered acute and convalescent phases. The analysed material was cDNA or gDNA that came from T cells, B-cell-depleted T cells, or PBMCs.

V trimming: 6 bases; J trimming: 2 bases; junction bases outside the gene matches: 8. This CDR3 is built from 15 residues. Germline V gene sequence: CDR1 SEHNR, CDR2 FQNEAQ (reference sequence). The authors' processing: The authors estimated nucleated cell counts from reference gene primer amplification. The table came from immunoSEQ multiplex PCR; TCRdb's copy has only in-frame clones and leaves some out. That table supplies the V and J calls and clone size; D and trimming were determined from the DNA. The sample lists some 280,000 clones, 89% occurring once. This clonotype originated in a woman aged 40-49 years who had recovered from COVID-19. The chain links TRBV7-9 to TRBJ2-7; 9 nucleotides match TRBD1. Sequenced material: peripheral blood. The CDR3 region has the DNA TGTGCCAGCAGGTCCGGGACAGGGACAACCTACGAGCAGTACTTC. Translation gives CASRSGTGTTYEQYF.